This is a list of T cell receptor beta chains from one sample in a study of shared clonotypes between healthy human individuals. TCRdb's copy holds only in-frame clones and misses some; the assay was immunoSEQ multiplex PCR. The table records some 2,500,000 clones, less than 95% of them present only once. The sequencing sample was made of naive CD4+ T cells from PBMCs. These receptors were collected from a man younger than 35 in good health. Some clones in this sample may be carry-over from other donors' samples. Both conserved end residues are part of each CDR3. The D gene is left open where the match is weak.

j_gene: TRBJ2-5
d_gene: NA
v_gene: TRBV7-3
CDR3aa: CASSPRGNQETQYF

j_gene: TRBJ2-1
d_gene: NA
v_gene: TRBV11-2
CDR3aa: CASSFRRTAYNEQFF

j_gene: TRBJ1-5
d_gene: NA
v_gene: TRBV5-1
CDR3aa: CASSLDGGSNQPQHF

j_gene: TRBJ1-2
d_gene: TRBD1
v_gene: TRBV27
CDR3aa: CASIGHGQTGNYGYTF

j_gene: TRBJ2-3
d_gene: NA
v_gene: TRBV4-2
CDR3aa: CASSQDPPTDTQYF

j_gene: TRBJ2-3
d_gene: NA
v_gene: TRBV5-4
CDR3aa: CASSPPGGTQYF

j_gene: TRBJ1-1
d_gene: TRBD1
v_gene: TRBV5-1
CDR3aa: CASRFGGTGGNTEAFF

j_gene: TRBJ2-5
d_gene: NA
v_gene: TRBV5-4
CDR3aa: CASSPEPTETQYF

j_gene: TRBJ1-1
d_gene: NA
v_gene: TRBV5-4
CDR3aa: CASSLEEGMNTEAFF

j_gene: TRBJ2-1
d_gene: NA
v_gene: TRBV4-1
CDR3aa: CASSRTPPSYNEQFF

j_gene: TRBJ1-4
d_gene: NA
v_gene: TRBV11-2
CDR3aa: CASSLGPLNGEKLFF

j_gene: TRBJ2-3
d_gene: TRBD2
v_gene: TRBV5-6
CDR3aa: CASSFLTTAGGSGDTQYF

j_gene: TRBJ2-1
d_gene: TRBD2
v_gene: TRBV28
CDR3aa: CASSTGLASVNEQFF

j_gene: TRBJ2-7
d_gene: TRBD1
v_gene: TRBV19
CDR3aa: CASSGLGQGPYEQYF

j_gene: TRBJ1-2
d_gene: NA
v_gene: TRBV5-1
CDR3aa: CASSLSEGPHSYGYTF

j_gene: TRBJ1-3
d_gene: TRBD1
v_gene: TRBV5-1
CDR3aa: CASSPPGGEGNTIYF

j_gene: TRBJ2-3
d_gene: TRBD2
v_gene: TRBV9
CDR3aa: CASSPNPLAGGSDTQYF

j_gene: TRBJ2-5
d_gene: TRBD2
v_gene: TRBV5-4
CDR3aa: CASTRLAGVGETQYF

j_gene: TRBJ1-2
d_gene: NA
v_gene: TRBV30
CDR3aa: CAWSRGLNYGYTF

j_gene: TRBJ1-2
d_gene: NA
v_gene: TRBV28
CDR3aa: CASRGRTYGYTF

j_gene: TRBJ1-2
d_gene: TRBD1
v_gene: TRBV6-5
CDR3aa: CASSYSGRGPNYGYTF

j_gene: TRBJ1-2
d_gene: NA
v_gene: TRBV5-1
CDR3aa: CASPTEDGYTF